These 8 T cell receptor beta chains originate from one sample sequenced in a study of shared clonotypes between healthy human individuals. TCRdb's copy holds only in-frame clones and misses some; the assay was immunoSEQ multiplex PCR. Of some 1.1 million clones detected, approximately 77% appear once; the ten largest clones hold approximately 0.95%. The sample was memory CD4+ T cells from PBMCs. Subset specified: CD45RA-negative fraction. The source is a man aged 18 to 30 in good health. Some clones in this sample may be carry-over from other donors' samples.

This clone was recorded only once. The chain links TRBV4-3 to TRBJ2-1, with 7 bases matching TRBD2. The CDR3 runs 17 residues. Trimming took 0 bases from V and 3 from J; bases not matched to a gene: 8. Germline V gene sequence: CDR1 LGHNA, CDR2 YSLEER. CDR3 residues: CASSQDLREIIYNEQFF. The CDR3 DNA reads as TGCGCCAGCAGCCAAGATCTGCGGGAGATAATCTACAATGAGCAGTTCTTC.

J is TRBJ2-1 and V is TRBV28, with 14 bases fitting TRBD2. Germline CDR1 reads MDHEN; CDR2 reads SYDVKM. The J segment lost 6 bases and the V segment lost 5 bases, leaving 9 bases of the junction unmatched. This CDR3 has 17 residues. CDR3 in amino acids: CASSPSGLAGVSNEQFF. The CDR3 DNA is TGTGCCAGCAGTCCCTCGGGACTAGCGGGAGTTAGCAATGAGCAGTTCTTC.

In this sample, this clone turned up many times. CDR3 amino acids: CASWDSITNTGELFF. CDR3 bases: TGTGCCAGCTGGGACAGCATTACGAACACCGGGGAGCTGTTTTTT. The V and J genes are TRBV28 and TRBJ2-2, with 7 bases identical to TRBD1. Germline CDR1 reads MDHEN; CDR2 reads SYDVKM. This CDR3 region has 15 residues. V gave up 8 bases and J gave up 0 bases; unmatched junction bases: 6.

The V gene is TRBV5-1, the J gene TRBJ2-1; D unclear. Germline loops: CDR1 SGHRS, CDR2 YFSETQ. With 1 base removed from V and 1 base from J, the gap between germline ends came to 15 bases. The CDR3 has 17 amino acids. The CDR3 here is CASSLSGPSLSYNEQFF. The CDR3, as DNA: TGCGCCAGCAGCTTGTCTGGGCCGTCCTTATCCTACAATGAGCAGTTCTTC.

About this clone itself: Since a much larger clone is just one base distant, this may be a read error. This sample includes further DNA sequences coding for the same CDR3. This chain uses TRBV7-8 with TRBJ2-7; the match to TRBD2 covers 8 bases. CDR3 length equals 18 residues. The germline V gene encodes CDR1 SGHVS and CDR2 FQNEAQ. V dropped 3 bases and J dropped 3; count of bases not matched to a gene: 16. In DNA, the CDR3 is TGTGCCAGCAGCTTTTTAGCGGGACGAAGCCTGGGGAACTACGAGCAGTACTTC. This codes for CASSFLAGRSLGNYEQYF.

This clone was seen a few times. The junction departs from the called germline gene at one end, perhaps through a read error. The sample carries other DNA sequences with the same CDR3. The rearrangement links TRBV18 to TRBJ1-1, with a tentative D call TRBD1 (6 bases). This CDR3 contains 14 residues. Germline CDR1 and CDR2: KGHSH and LQKENI. As DNA, the CDR3 is TGTGCCAGCTCCCCACAGGGCATGAACACTGAAGCTTTCTTT. Translated: CASSPQGMNTEAFF. Supplemented by reference TRBV18 and TRBJ1-1, the full variable domain reads NAGVMQNPRHLVRRRGQEARLRCSPMKGHSHVYWYRQLPEEGLKFMVYLQKENIIDESGMPKERFSAEFPKEGPSILRIQQVVRGDSAAYFCASSPQGMNTEAFFGQGTRLTVV.

The V gene is TRBV5-4, the J gene TRBJ1-1; D is unresolved. Germline V lookup: CDR1 SGHNT, CDR2 YYREEE (reference sequence). The CDR3 runs to 14 residues. V lost 0 bases, J lost 0 bases, and 6 bases lay in between. CDR3 bases: TGTGCCAGCAGCTTGGGACACCTGAACACTGAAGCTTTCTTT. As protein: CASSLGHLNTEAFF.

Details on this clone: This could be a read error, since a much larger clone is one nucleotide away. The chain recombines TRBV4-3 with TRBJ2-5, with D maybe TRBD2 (5 bases). V was clipped by 1 base and J by 11 bases, with 14 bases between them. Germline values: CDR1 LGHNA, CDR2 YSLEER. The CDR3 extends over 13 amino acids. The DNA for the CDR3 is TGCGCCAGCAGCCAAGGAGGGTACTACGGGCAGTACTTC. Translation: CASSQGGYYGQYF.